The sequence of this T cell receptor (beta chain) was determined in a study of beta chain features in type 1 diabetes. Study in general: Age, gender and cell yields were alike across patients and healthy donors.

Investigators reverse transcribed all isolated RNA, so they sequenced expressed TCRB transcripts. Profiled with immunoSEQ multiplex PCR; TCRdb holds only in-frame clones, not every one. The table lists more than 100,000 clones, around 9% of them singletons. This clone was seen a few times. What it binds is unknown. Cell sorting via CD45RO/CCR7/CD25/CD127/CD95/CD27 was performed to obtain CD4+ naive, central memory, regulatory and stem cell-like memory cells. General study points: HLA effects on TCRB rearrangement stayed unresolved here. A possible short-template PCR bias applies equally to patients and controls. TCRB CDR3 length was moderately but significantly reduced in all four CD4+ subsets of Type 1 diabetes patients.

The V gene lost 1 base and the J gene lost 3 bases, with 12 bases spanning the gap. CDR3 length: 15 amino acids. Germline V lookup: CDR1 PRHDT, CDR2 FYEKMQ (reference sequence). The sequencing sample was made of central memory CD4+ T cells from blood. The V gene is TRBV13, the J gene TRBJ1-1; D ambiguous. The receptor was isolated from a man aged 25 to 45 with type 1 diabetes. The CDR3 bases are TGTGCCAGCAGCTTAGCCCGACTGGGAGACACTGAAGCTTTCTTT. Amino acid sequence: CASSLARLGDTEAFF.